This T cell receptor (beta chain) was sequenced for a study of blood T cell repertoires in COVID-19. The method was immunoSEQ multiplex PCR; TCRdb's version includes in-frame clones alone and lacks a portion of them. The table shows about 110,000 clones, with roughly 81% occurring only once. What was sequenced was peripheral blood. This clonotype originated in a man in his forties or fifties with acute or convalescent COVID-19.

The CDR3 loop reads CASSGTGSGGQPQHF. The CDR3, as DNA: TGTGCCAGCAGTGGGACAGGGAGTGGGGGTCAGCCCCAGCATTTT. This rearrangement joins TRBV25-1 to TRBJ1-5, with 8 bases aligning to TRBD1. The ends lost 4 bases at V and 6 bases at J; junction bases unmatched: 8. CDR1 and CDR2 from the germline V gene are MGHDK and SYGVNS. The CDR3 is 15 residues long.